This TCR beta chain was retrieved from a study of blood T cell repertoires in COVID-19. TCRdb's table, derived via immunoSEQ multiplex PCR, lists solely in-frame clones and lacks some. The sample gives about 220,000 clones, 70% to 85% of which show up once; about 1.3% is in the top ten. The ends were cut back, 0 bases at V and 0 bases at J, with 12 bases in the middle. This CDR3 is 17 amino acids long. Germline CDR1 SGHDT, CDR2 YYEEEE. This clonotype was sampled from a woman in her thirties or forties with acute COVID-19. The V call is TRBV5-6, the J call TRBJ1-4; D remains unclear. Sequencing was done on a sample of PBMCs or T cells enriched from blood (not recorded which). For the CDR3, the DNA is TGTGCCAGCAGCTTGGCGGTGGGGAGAACAACTAATGAAAAACTGTTTTTT. It translates to CASSLAVGRTTNEKLFF.